These 2 T cell receptor beta chains share one sample of origin, sequenced in a study of cytomegalovirus exposure and HLA in healthy donors. The study ran its PCR with 60 Vbeta and 13 Jbeta primers. Only in-frame clones appear in the TCRdb table, and some are missing; sequencing was by immunoSEQ multiplex PCR. This sample has around 120,000 clones, with approximately 83% found just once. Sample: PBMCs. These receptors originate from a girl under 10 years old in good health and CMV-seronegative.

This clone turned up a few times. The CDR3 coding sequence is TGCGCCAGCAGCCAAGACTGGGTAAGCGGAACTGAAGCTTTCTTT. This encodes CASSQDWVSGTEAFF. The rearrangement uses TRBV4-1 and TRBJ1-1; D is unclear. The CDR3 spans 15 residues. The V and J ends lost 0 bases and 5 bases respectively, with 13 bases between them. Germline-derived CDR1 and CDR2 are MGHRA and YSYEKL.

This chain links TRBV13 with TRBJ2-1; no firm D call. The CDR3 consists of 13 residues. V shed 2 bases and J shed 4 bases, with 6 bases lying between them. CDR1 and CDR2 from the germline V gene are PRHDT and FYEKMQ (reference sequence). The CDR3 sequence is CASSLPGYNEQFF. The CDR3 DNA follows: TGTGCCAGCAGCTTACCAGGATACAATGAGCAGTTCTTC.